This is a list of T cell receptor beta chains from one sample in a study of blood T cell repertoires in COVID-19. Using immunoSEQ multiplex PCR, the repertoire was profiled, and TCRdb retains in-frame clones only, with some absent. Here the sample spans more than 200,000 clones, roughly 84% being singletons. Sequencing was carried out using peripheral blood. The origin of the receptors is a man aged 35 to 55 with acute or convalescent COVID-19. Each CDR3 is given with its conserved first and last residue. D genes are given only for firm matches. The size entry is marked missing in some rows and otherwise reads once, few, many or a size class.

d_gene: .; abundance: .; v_gene: TRBV6-5; j_gene: TRBJ1-3; CDR3nt: TGTGCCAGCACGGGGGAAGGATACACCATATATTTT; CDR3aa: CASTGEGYTIYF
d_gene: TRBD2; abundance: .; v_gene: TRBV3-1/TRBV3-2; j_gene: TRBJ2-1; CDR3nt: TGTGCCAGCAGAACCGGGACTAGCGGTCACAATGAGCAGTTCTTC; CDR3aa: CASRTGTSGHNEQFF
d_gene: TRBD1; abundance: once; v_gene: TRBV10-1; j_gene: TRBJ1-1; CDR3nt: TGCGCCAGCAGTGACCCTGGACAGGGTGAAACTGAAGCTTTCTTT; CDR3aa: CASSDPGQGETEAFF
d_gene: TRBD2; abundance: .; v_gene: TRBV7-3; j_gene: TRBJ2-1; CDR3nt: TGTGCCAGCAGCCCATGGACTAGCGAGAGCTACAATGAGCAGTTCTTC; CDR3aa: CASSPWTSESYNEQFF
d_gene: .; abundance: .; v_gene: TRBV6-5; j_gene: TRBJ1-3; CDR3nt: TGTGCCAGCACTCGCGGGGGCTCTGGAAACACCATATATTTT; CDR3aa: CASTRGGSGNTIYF
d_gene: .; abundance: .; v_gene: TRBV7-9; j_gene: TRBJ1-2; CDR3nt: TGTGCCAGCAGCTTAAGAAGGGAGGGGCCCGTTGGCTACACCTTC; CDR3aa: CASSLRREGPVGYTF
d_gene: TRBD1; abundance: few; v_gene: TRBV28; j_gene: TRBJ1-4; CDR3nt: TGTGCCAGCAGCCCACAGGGGGCCCTGGGGGAAAAACTGTTTTTT; CDR3aa: CASSPQGALGEKLFF
d_gene: .; abundance: .; v_gene: TRBV5-1; j_gene: TRBJ2-5; CDR3nt: TGCGCCAGCCATACGGGAGTGGGGCCAGAGACCCAGTACTTC; CDR3aa: CASHTGVGPETQYF
d_gene: TRBD1; abundance: .; v_gene: TRBV27; j_gene: TRBJ2-7; CDR3nt: TGTGCCAGCAGTCGCCGCGAGACAGGGCAAGAGCAGTACTTC; CDR3aa: CASSRRETGQEQYF
d_gene: .; abundance: .; v_gene: TRBV18; j_gene: TRBJ1-5; CDR3nt: TGTGCCAGCTCACCATCCGTGGGCAGCATAAATCAGCCCCAGCATTTT; CDR3aa: CASSPSVGSINQPQHF
d_gene: TRBD1; abundance: .; v_gene: TRBV29-1; j_gene: TRBJ1-5; CDR3nt: TGCAGCGTCGGGGACAGAAGCAATCAGCCCCAGCATTTT; CDR3aa: CSVGDRSNQPQHF